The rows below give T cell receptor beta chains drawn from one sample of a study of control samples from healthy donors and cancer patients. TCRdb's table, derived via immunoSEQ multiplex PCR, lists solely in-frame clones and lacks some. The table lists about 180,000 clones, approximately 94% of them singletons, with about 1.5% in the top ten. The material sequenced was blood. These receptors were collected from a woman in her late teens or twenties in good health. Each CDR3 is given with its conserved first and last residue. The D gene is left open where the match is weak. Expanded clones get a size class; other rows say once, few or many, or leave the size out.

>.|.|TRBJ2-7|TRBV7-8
TGTGCCAGCAGTCCCTCATGGGCCGAGCAGTACTTC
CASSPSWAEQYF
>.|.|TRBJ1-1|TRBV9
TGTGCCAGCAGCGAAGGGGATGGGCGCCAGAACACTGAAGCTTTCTTT
CASSEGDGRQNTEAFF
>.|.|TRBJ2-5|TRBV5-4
TGTGCCAGCAGCTCGTGGGCAGGAGAGACCCAGTACTTC
CASSSWAGETQYF
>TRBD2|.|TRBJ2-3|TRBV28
TGTGCCAGCAGCCAGCCCGGGACTAGCGGGAGGGTTACAGATACGCAGTATTTT
CASSQPGTSGRVTDTQYF
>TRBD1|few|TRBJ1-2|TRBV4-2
TGTGCCAGCAGCCTGGGACAGGGGGCTTACACCTTC
CASSLGQGAYTF
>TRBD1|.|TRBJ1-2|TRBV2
TGTGCCAGCAGGCTACAGGGGACCCATGGCTACACCTTC
CASRLQGTHGYTF
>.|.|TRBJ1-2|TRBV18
TGTGCCAGCTCACTACGGACAGAAGACTATGTGAGCTACACCTTC
CASSLRTEDYVSYTF
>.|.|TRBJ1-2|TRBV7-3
TGTGCCAGCAGCTCCCGAGAGACAGGTTATGGCTATGGCTACACCTTC
CASSSRETGYGYGYTF
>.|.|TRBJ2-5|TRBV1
TGCACCAGCAGCCAAGAATGGGAGACGTTGGGGCTGGAGACCCAGTACTTC
CTSSQEWETLGLETQYF
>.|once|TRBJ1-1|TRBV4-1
TGCGCCAGCAGCCAAATGGGGGCGGCTGAAGCTTTCTTT
CASSQMGAAEAFF
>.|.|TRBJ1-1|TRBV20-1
TGCAGTGCTACTCCTGAAGCTTTCTTT
CSATPEAFF
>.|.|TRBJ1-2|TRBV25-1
TGTGCCAGCAGTGGAGGACAGTTTCCTAACTATGGCTACACCTTC
CASSGGQFPNYGYTF
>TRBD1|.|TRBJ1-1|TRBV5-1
TGCGCCAGCGCACAGACAGGGTACACTGAAGCTTTCTTT
CASAQTGYTEAFF
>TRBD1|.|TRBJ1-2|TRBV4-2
TGTGCCAGCAGCCAAGATAGGACAGGGGGCGTATATGGCTACACCTTC
CASSQDRTGGVYGYTF
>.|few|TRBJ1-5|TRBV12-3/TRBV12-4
TGTGCCAGCAGTTTTAACTCCCATCAGCCCCAGCATTTT
CASSFNSHQPQHF
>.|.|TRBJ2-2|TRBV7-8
TGTGCCAGCAGCCATATGACTGCTAGTTACACCGGGGAGCTGTTTTTT
CASSHMTASYTGELFF
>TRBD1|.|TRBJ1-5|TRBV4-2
TGTGCCAGCGCAGGGGGCACCCGACAGCCCCAGCATTTT
CASAGGTRQPQHF
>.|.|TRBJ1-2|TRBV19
TGTGCCAGTACCTCACGCGGGGTAAACTATGGCTACACCTTC
CASTSRGVNYGYTF
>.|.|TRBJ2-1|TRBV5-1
TGCGCCAGCAGCCCAACTCCTGGCGGGCTCTCCTACAATGAGCAGTTCTTC
CASSPTPGGLSYNEQFF
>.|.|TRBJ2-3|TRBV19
TGTGCCAGTAAAAAGACCCAGGAAGGGACGCAGTATTTT
CASKKTQEGTQYF
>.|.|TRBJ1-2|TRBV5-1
TGCGCCAGCAGCTTGGGACAAAACTATGGCTACACCTTC
CASSLGQNYGYTF
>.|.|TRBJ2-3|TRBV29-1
TGCAGCGTTTCACAAGGGGATTTTACGCAGTATTTT
CSVSQGDFTQYF
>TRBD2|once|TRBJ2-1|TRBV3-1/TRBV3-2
TGTGCCAGCTCCACTAGCGGGAGAGGGAAAGAGCAGTTCTTC
CASSTSGRGKEQFF